Given below is one TCR beta chain in context. These data come from a study of blood T cell repertoires in COVID-19. Sequenced by immunoSEQ multiplex PCR; TCRdb stores in-frame clones only, minus some. The sample has about 72,000 clones, just over 85% seen once; the top ten hold roughly a tenth. V gave up 4 bases and J gave up 1 base, with 10 bases separating them. The CDR3 spans 14 residues. Germline values: CDR1 MGHDK, CDR2 SYGVNS. Material: peripheral blood. The rearrangement joins TRBV25-1 to TRBJ1-1; no definite D call. The sequence came from a man aged 65-85 years with active or convalescent COVID-19. CDR3 amino acids: CASSAWPQNTEAFF. CDR3 nucleotides: TGTGCCAGCAGTGCTTGGCCACAGAACACTGAAGCTTTCTTT.